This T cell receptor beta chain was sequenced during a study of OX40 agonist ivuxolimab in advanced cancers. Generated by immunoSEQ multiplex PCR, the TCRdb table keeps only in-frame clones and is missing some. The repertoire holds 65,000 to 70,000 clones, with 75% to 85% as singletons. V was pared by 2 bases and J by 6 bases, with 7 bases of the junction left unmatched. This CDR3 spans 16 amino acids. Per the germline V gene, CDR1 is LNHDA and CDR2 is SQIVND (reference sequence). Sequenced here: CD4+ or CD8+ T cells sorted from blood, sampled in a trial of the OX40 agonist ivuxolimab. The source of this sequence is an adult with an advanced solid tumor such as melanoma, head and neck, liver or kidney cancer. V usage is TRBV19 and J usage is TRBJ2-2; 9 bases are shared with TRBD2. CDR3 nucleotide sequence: TGTGCCAGTAGTATACTCGGTAGCGGGAGCGCCGGGGAGCTGTTTTTT. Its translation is CASSILGSGSAGELFF.